This T cell receptor beta chain was sequenced for a study of cytomegalovirus exposure and HLA in healthy donors. Study-level findings and limits: Earlier analysis yielded a pattern in which most TCR beta V segments were productive about 87% or about 30% of the time.

Per germline, CDR1 SGDLS and CDR2 YYNGEE. The CDR3 is made up of 18 amino acids. V was pared by 1 base and J by 0 bases, with 16 bases between. In the PCR, 60 Vbeta and 13 Jbeta primers were used. Repertoires were generated with immunoSEQ multiplex PCR, while TCRdb's copy carries only in-frame clones and drops some. The sample includes approximately 130,000 clones, around 84% seen only once; the top ten take roughly 2%. Concerning this clone: Its antigen is not identified.

The V and J genes are TRBV9 and TRBJ2-2; no definite D call. Sequencing input: PBMCs. This receptor was identified in a man aged 18 to 29 in good health and CMV-seronegative. In DNA, the CDR3 is TGTGCCAGCAGCGTAAATCGTCCCAACGGTCCGAACACCGGGGAGCTGTTTTTT. Translating it yields CASSVNRPNGPNTGELFF. Together with reference TRBV9 and TRBJ2-2, the CDR3 gives the full variable domain: DSGVTQTPKHLITATGQRVTLRCSPRSGDLSVYWYQQSLDQGLQFLIQYYNGEERAKGNILERFSAQQFPDLHSELNLSSLELGDSALYFCASSVNRPNGPNTGELFFGEGSRLTVL.